This T cell receptor (beta chain) was captured in a study of T cell repertoires in cytomegalovirus infection. The V segment lost 0 bases and the J segment 3 bases; nucleotides outside the gene matches: 10. The CDR3 length is 18 residues. CDR1 is MNHNY, CDR2 SVGAGI, per germline (reference sequence). One entry per CDR3 protein, called by TCRdb with MiXCR from the reads. This table has 150,000 to 200,000 distinct CDR3 sequences, more than 15% appearing once. The chain combines TRBV6-6 with TRBJ1-3; 8 bases match TRBD1. Input material: CD8+ T cells from PBMCs. This clonotype was obtained from a human donor in good health (CMV status not recorded). Some clones in this sample may be carry-over from other donors' samples. This CDR3 is CASSYSVDRERGGNTIYF. The CDR3, as DNA: TGTGCCAGCAGTTACTCAGTGGACAGGGAAAGAGGTGGAAACACCATATATTTT.